The 23 T cell receptor beta chains below come from one sample, sequenced in a study of T-cell reconstitution after alpha-beta-depleted transplantation in children. Unique molecular identifiers were incorporated into the prepared TCRbeta library. TCRdb fed the PCR reads into MiXCR, producing one record per CDR3 protein. The table records some 500,000 distinct CDR3 sequences, 30% to 35% of them present only once. The sequenced sample was PBMCs from the stem cell graft donor, obtained from the stem cell graft. The receptors shown here come from a human donor who donated a stem cell graft to a child with aplastic anemia.

The chain recombines TRBV6-5 with TRBJ1-1; 8 bases fit TRBD1. Unmatched junction bases numbered 6, after V lost 0 bases and J lost 0 bases. Germline-derived CDR1 and CDR2 are MNHEY and SVGAGI. This CDR3 comprises 17 residues. The CDR3 DNA sequence: TGTGCCAGCAGTTACTCGAGCAGGGGGCCCATGAACACTGAAGCTTTCTTT. This codes for CASSYSSRGPMNTEAFF.

In this sample, this clonotype turned up a few times. V and J are TRBV5-6 and TRBJ2-1, with D perhaps TRBD1 (6 bases). Germline assignment: CDR1 SGHDT and CDR2 YYEEEE. Trimming shortened V by 2 bases and J by 7 bases, and 13 bases separated the two germline ends. There are 14 residues in the CDR3. The DNA for the CDR3 is TGTGCCAGCAGCTTCCGGGACACCTCTAATGAGCAGTTCTTC. It encodes CASSFRDTSNEQFF. The entire variable domain, with the rest obtained from reference TRBV5-6 and TRBJ2-1, is as follows: DAGVTQSPTHLIKTRGQQVTLRCSPKSGHDTVSWYQQALGQGPQFIFQYYEEEERQRGNFPDRFSGHQFPNYSSELNVNALLLGDSALYLCASSFRDTSNEQFFGPGTRLTVL.

There are a few counts of this clonotype. The rearrangement links TRBV20-1 to TRBJ2-5; no firm D call. CDR3 length equals 14 residues. CDR1 is DFQATT and CDR2 is SNEGSKA in the germline V gene (reference sequence). Trimming removed 4 bases at V and 3 bases at J, with 15 bases between. CDR3 region: CSANSPLGEETQYF. The DNA of the CDR3 is TGCAGTGCTAATAGTCCCCTCGGCGAAGAGACCCAGTACTTC.

The chain joins TRBV5-1 to TRBJ2-7; D may be TRBD1 (5 bases). This CDR3 is built from 14 residues. CDR1 and CDR2 (germline): SGHRS, YFSETQ. With 0 bases removed from V and 6 bases from J, the gap between germline ends came to 13 bases. The CDR3: CASSLDQGLVEQYF. For the CDR3, the DNA is TGCGCCAGCAGCTTGGACCAGGGTCTCGTCGAGCAGTACTTC.

This clonotype showed up just a few times. The chain has TRBV29-1 and TRBJ2-1; tentatively, D is TRBD1 (6 bases). With 8 bases removed from V and 8 bases from J, the gap between germline ends came to 13 bases. The CDR3 consists of 11 residues. Germline lookup yields CDR1 SQVTM and CDR2 ANQGSEA. CDR3 residues: CSPLRGDEQFF. The CDR3 DNA is TGCAGCCCCCTCAGGGGCGATGAGCAGTTCTTC.

This clonotype was detected only a few times. DNA of the CDR3: TGCGCCAGCAGCGACATACTAGAGGGGAGCTACGAGCAGTACTTC. Translating gives CASSDILEGSYEQYF. The J gene is TRBJ2-7, the V gene TRBV5-1; perhaps D is TRBD1 or TRBD2 (5 bases each). This CDR3 is built from 15 residues. Germline V CDR1 and CDR2: SGHRS, YFSETQ. The V end lost 4 bases, the J end lost 3 bases, and 17 bases lay between the germline ends.

V and J are TRBV2 and TRBJ2-2; 7 bases fit TRBD1. This CDR3 spans 16 amino acids. Germline V gene sequence: CDR1 SNHLY, CDR2 FYNNEI. V shed 3 bases and J 3 bases; nucleotides not matched to a gene: 7. CDR3 residues: CASSDMGQGDTGELFF. Here the CDR3 DNA reads TGTGCCAGCAGTGATATGGGGCAGGGGGACACCGGGGAGCTGTTTTTT.

This clonotype came up a few times. This sequence joins TRBV24-1 and TRBJ2-3; D may be TRBD1 (6 bases). The germline V gene has CDR1 KGHDR and CDR2 SFDVKD. The CDR3 has 13 residues. V lost 9 bases, J lost 2 bases, and 11 bases lay in between. The CDR3 nucleotides are TGTGCCACCGGGGGCAGTCCCACAGATACGCAGTATTTT. Amino acid sequence: CATGGSPTDTQYF.

This sequence joins TRBV19 and TRBJ2-3; 8 bases agree with TRBD2. Per the germline V gene, CDR1 is LNHDA and CDR2 is SQIVND (reference sequence). V shed 4 bases and J 3 bases; nucleotides not matched to a gene: 6. The CDR3 extends over 15 amino acids. In DNA, the CDR3 is TGTGCCAGTAGTACGCCAATAGCGGGAACAGATACGCAGTATTTT. Residues: CASSTPIAGTDTQYF.

The chain couples TRBV12-3 or TRBV12-4 to TRBJ2-1; D is unresolved. The CDR3 is 12 residues long. The V gene lost 7 bases and the J gene lost 7 bases, with 11 bases spanning the gap. CDR3 nucleotide sequence: TGTGCCAGCATTCTTAGCCCGAATGAGCAGTTCTTC. It is translated as CASILSPNEQFF.

The V gene is TRBV29-1, the J gene TRBJ1-2; D not resolved. CDR1 and CDR2 (germline): SQVTM, ANQGSEA. The CDR3 spans 10 residues. V shed 6 bases and J shed 8 bases, with 10 bases lying between them. The CDR3 reads CSVPTPGYTF. DNA of the CDR3: TGCAGCGTCCCAACCCCGGGCTACACCTTC.

V usage is TRBV19 and J usage is TRBJ1-3, with a possible D match to TRBD1 (5 bases). The ends were cut back, 3 bases at V and 1 base at J, with 16 bases in the middle. The germline gives CDR1 LNHDA, CDR2 SQIVND (reference sequence). The CDR3 runs to 17 residues. For the CDR3, the DNA is TGTGCCAGTAGTATCTTTTCAGGGTTTGAGTCTGGAAACACCATATATTTT. The encoded protein is CASSIFSGFESGNTIYF.

This clonotype has just a few counts. V is TRBV20-1 and J is TRBJ2-1, with 8 bases matching TRBD2. With 3 bases clipped from V and 5 bases from J, the junction kept 9 bases outside the gene matches. The germline CDR1 and CDR2 sequences are DFQATT and SNEGSKA (reference sequence). The CDR3 is made up of 15 amino acids. The CDR3 is CSASEGTSGHNEQFF. CDR3 nucleotides: TGCAGTGCTAGTGAGGGCACTAGCGGTCACAATGAGCAGTTCTTC.

J is TRBJ2-7 and V is TRBV7-6, with 9 bases that match TRBD2. Germline trimming cut 6 bases from V and 0 bases from J; bases unmatched to any gene: 6. Looked up from germline, CDR1 is SGHVS and CDR2 is FNYEAQ. This CDR3 has 15 residues. CDR3 in amino acids: CASSYNSGSSYEQYF. CDR3 nucleotide sequence: TGTGCCAGCAGTTACAATAGCGGGAGCTCCTACGAGCAGTACTTC. Full variable domain (outside the CDR3, taken from reference TRBV7-6 and TRBJ2-7): GAGVSQSPRYKVTKRGQDVALRCDPISGHVSLYWYRQALGQGPEFLTYFNYEAQQDKSGLPNDRFSAERPEGSISTLTIQRTEQRDSAMYRCASSYNSGSSYEQYFGPGTRLTVT.

The rearrangement joins TRBV15 to TRBJ2-1; 7 positions match TRBD2. Trimming took 4 bases from V and 8 from J; bases not matched to a gene: 5. Germline assignment: CDR1 LNHNV and CDR2 YYDKDF (reference sequence). This CDR3 is built from 13 residues. In nucleotides, the CDR3 is TGTGCCACCAGCACAGGACTAGGAGATGAGCAGTTCTTC. Amino acid sequence: CATSTGLGDEQFF.

In its sample, this clonotype was seen a few times. The chain combines TRBV20-1 with TRBJ2-5, with TRBD2 as a possible D gene (6 bases). This CDR3 has 13 residues. Germline V CDR1 and CDR2: DFQATT, SNEGSKA (reference sequence). Trimming removed 4 bases at V and 1 base at J, with 10 bases between. CDR3 amino acids: CSAMEGPQETQYF. CDR3 sequence (DNA): TGCAGTGCTATGGAGGGGCCCCAAGAGACCCAGTACTTC.

The gene calls are TRBV4-3 and TRBJ1-2, with D possibly matching TRBD1 (5 bases). This CDR3 is 17 amino acids long. Trimming stripped 4 bases from V and 6 bases from J, with 24 bases between. The germline V gene has CDR1 LGHNA and CDR2 YSLEER. CDR3 in amino acids: CASSLRDFQGELDGYTF. The CDR3 DNA reads as TGCGCCAGCAGCCTTCGGGACTTCCAAGGGGAACTAGATGGCTACACCTTC.

CDR3 residues: CASSLGTGGSTGELFF. CDR3 sequence (DNA): TGTGCCAGCAGCCTTGGGACAGGGGGAAGCACCGGGGAGCTGTTTTTT. This chain uses TRBV11-1 with TRBJ2-2; the match to TRBD1 covers 11 bases. Unmatched junction bases numbered 6, after V lost 5 bases and J lost 4 bases. The CDR3 covers 16 residues. Germline V gives CDR1 SGHAT, CDR2 FQDESV (reference sequence).

CDR3 nucleotides: TGTGCCAGCAGTTTCAAAACTGGAAACACCATATATTTT. This sequence encodes CASSFKTGNTIYF. The chain links TRBV6-6 to TRBJ1-3; no firm D call. V shed 4 bases and J shed 2 bases, with 6 bases lying between them. Per germline, CDR1 MNHNY and CDR2 SVGAGI (reference sequence). The CDR3 length is 13 residues.

The V call is TRBV19, the J call TRBJ1-4; D unresolved. Trimming took off 4 bases at V and 4 bases at J, with 16 bases between the two ends. Per germline, CDR1 LNHDA and CDR2 SQIVND (reference sequence). The length of the CDR3 is 16 residues. CDR3 residues: CASSSPAGGLNEKLFF. The CDR3 coding sequence is TGTGCCAGTAGTAGCCCCGCGGGCGGGCTTAATGAAAAACTGTTTTTT.

The gene calls are TRBV7-8 and TRBJ2-3; D is unresolved. The CDR3 loop spans 14 amino acids. Germline values: CDR1 SGHVS, CDR2 FQNEAQ. Trimming stripped 5 bases from V and 6 bases from J, with 15 bases between. The CDR3: CASSINVGRDTQYF. For the CDR3, the DNA is TGTGCCAGCAGCATCAATGTGGGCCGGGATACGCAGTATTTT.

J is TRBJ1-2 and V is TRBV29-1, with D perhaps matching TRBD1 (6 bases). The germline V gene encodes CDR1 SQVTM and CDR2 ANQGSEA. This CDR3 has 12 residues. V dropped 3 bases and J dropped 7 bases, with 12 bases sitting between them. CDR3 DNA: TGCAGCGTTGATCCGGGGGCGGGTGGCTACACCTTC. It yields the protein CSVDPGAGGYTF.

The rearrangement uses TRBV9 and TRBJ1-1; weak D call: TRBD1 (6 bases). V was clipped by 3 bases and J by 7 bases, with 16 bases between them. The CDR3 extends over 14 amino acids. In germline, CDR1 is SGDLS, CDR2 YYNGEE. CDR3 in amino acids: CASSEGNREIEAFF. Here the CDR3 DNA reads TGTGCCAGCAGCGAAGGTAACAGGGAGATTGAAGCTTTCTTT. Full variable domain (remainder filled in from reference TRBV9 and TRBJ1-1): DSGVTQTPKHLITATGQRVTLRCSPRSGDLSVYWYQQSLDQGLQFLIQYYNGEERAKGNILERFSAQQFPDLHSELNLSSLELGDSALYFCASSEGNREIEAFFGQGTRLTVV.